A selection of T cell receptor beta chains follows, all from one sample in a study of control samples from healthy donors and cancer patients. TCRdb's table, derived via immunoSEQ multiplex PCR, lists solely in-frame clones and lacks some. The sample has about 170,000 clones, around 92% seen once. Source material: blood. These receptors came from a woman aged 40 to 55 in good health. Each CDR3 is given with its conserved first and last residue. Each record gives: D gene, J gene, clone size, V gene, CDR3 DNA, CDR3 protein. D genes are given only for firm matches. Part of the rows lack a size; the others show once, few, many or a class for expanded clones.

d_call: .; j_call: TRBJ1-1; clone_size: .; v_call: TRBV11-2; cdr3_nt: TGTGCCAGCAGCTTAGGCCCGGGCCGGGCTGAAGCTTTCTTT; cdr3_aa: CASSLGPGRAEAFF
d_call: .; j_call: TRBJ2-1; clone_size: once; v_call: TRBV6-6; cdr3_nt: TGTGCCAGCACCACGGGGCGGAACTACAATGAGCAGTTCTTC; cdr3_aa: CASTTGRNYNEQFF
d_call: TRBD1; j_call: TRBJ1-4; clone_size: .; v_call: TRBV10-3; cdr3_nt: TGTGCCATCAGTGATGAAGGGGGCCGGCAACTGTTTTTT; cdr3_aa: CAISDEGGRQLFF
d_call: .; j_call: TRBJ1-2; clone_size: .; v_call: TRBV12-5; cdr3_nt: TGTGCTAGTGGGGTCCCAGACCCCACTGGCTACACCTTC; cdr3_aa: CASGVPDPTGYTF
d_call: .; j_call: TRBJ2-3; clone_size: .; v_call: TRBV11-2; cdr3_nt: TGTGCCAGCAGCTTACCGAGCACAGATACGCAGTATTTT; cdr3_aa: CASSLPSTDTQYF
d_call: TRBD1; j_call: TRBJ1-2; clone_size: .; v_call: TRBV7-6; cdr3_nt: TGTGCCAGCAGGGGACAGGGAGGTGGCTACACCTTC; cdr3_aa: CASRGQGGGYTF
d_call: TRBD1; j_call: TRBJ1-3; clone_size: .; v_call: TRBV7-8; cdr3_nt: TGTGCCAGCAGCACCCGGGGACAGGCGGTTGGAAACACCATATATTTT; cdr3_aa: CASSTRGQAVGNTIYF
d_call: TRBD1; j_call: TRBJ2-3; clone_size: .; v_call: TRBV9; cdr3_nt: TGTGCCAGCAGCGGGGGGACAGGGGTTGGGACAGATACGCAGTATTTT; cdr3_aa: CASSGGTGVGTDTQYF
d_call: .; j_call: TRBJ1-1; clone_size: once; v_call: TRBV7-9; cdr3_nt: TGTGCCAGCAGCTTCTACCCGACAGAGAACACTGAAGCTTTCTTT; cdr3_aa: CASSFYPTENTEAFF
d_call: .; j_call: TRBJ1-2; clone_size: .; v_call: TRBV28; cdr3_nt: TGTGCCAGCAGCCCCCCCCGGCTCTATGGCTACACCTTC; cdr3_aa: CASSPPRLYGYTF
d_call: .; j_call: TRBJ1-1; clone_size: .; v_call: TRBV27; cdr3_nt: TGTGCCAGCCGCCCCCGACTCGGAACCACTGAAGCTTTCTTT; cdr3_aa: CASRPRLGTTEAFF
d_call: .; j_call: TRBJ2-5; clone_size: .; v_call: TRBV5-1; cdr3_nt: TGCGCCAGCAGCTCTGAAAAAGCAGGGGAGACCCAGTACTTC; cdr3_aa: CASSSEKAGETQYF
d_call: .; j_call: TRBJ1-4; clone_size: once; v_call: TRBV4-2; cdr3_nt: TGTGCCAGCAGCCAAGGGGGAGGAGGAAGGGAAAAACTGTTTTTT; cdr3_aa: CASSQGGGGREKLFF
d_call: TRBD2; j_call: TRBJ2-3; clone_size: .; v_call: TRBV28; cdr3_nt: TGTGCCAGCAAGGGCGGGGGGGCTGAAACAGATACGCAGTATTTT; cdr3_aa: CASKGGGAETDTQYF
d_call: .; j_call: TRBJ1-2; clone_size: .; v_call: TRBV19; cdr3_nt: TGTGCCAGTACGGCAGGACAGACTTTTGACTATGGCTACACCTTC; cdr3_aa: CASTAGQTFDYGYTF
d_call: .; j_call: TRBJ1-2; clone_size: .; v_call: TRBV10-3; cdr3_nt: TGTGCCCACCAAAACGGGGGGAATGGCTACACCTTC; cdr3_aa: CAHQNGGNGYTF
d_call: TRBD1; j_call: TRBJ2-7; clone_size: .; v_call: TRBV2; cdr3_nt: TGTGCCAGCAGTGACGACAGGGGGGAGCAGTACTTC; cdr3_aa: CASSDDRGEQYF
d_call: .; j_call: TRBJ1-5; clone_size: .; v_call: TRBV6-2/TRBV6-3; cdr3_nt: TGTGCCAGCAGTTACGGCAGCCTTGGCAATCAGCCCCAGCATTTT; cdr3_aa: CASSYGSLGNQPQHF
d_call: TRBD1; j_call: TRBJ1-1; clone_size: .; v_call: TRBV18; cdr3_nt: TGTGCCAGCTCACCACGGCAGGGGGGCGACACTGAAGCTTTCTTT; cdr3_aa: CASSPRQGGDTEAFF
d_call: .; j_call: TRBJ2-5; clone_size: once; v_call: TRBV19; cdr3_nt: TGTGCCAGTAGTACGGGGAGGGAGACCCAGTACTTC; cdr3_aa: CASSTGRETQYF
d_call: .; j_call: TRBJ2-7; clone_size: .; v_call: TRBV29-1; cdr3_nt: TGCAGCGTTGACTTCGAGCAGTACTTC; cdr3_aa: CSVDFEQYF
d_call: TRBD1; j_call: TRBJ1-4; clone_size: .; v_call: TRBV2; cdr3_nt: TGTGCCAGCAGTGAACTGTGGGGACAGGGGGCTAAAGCAACTAATGAAAAACTGTTTTTT; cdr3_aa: CASSELWGQGAKATNEKLFF
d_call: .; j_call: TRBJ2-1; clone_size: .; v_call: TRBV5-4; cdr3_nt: TGTGCCAGCAGCTTGCGTTCAGGGGCAGACAATGAGCAGTTCTTC; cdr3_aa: CASSLRSGADNEQFF
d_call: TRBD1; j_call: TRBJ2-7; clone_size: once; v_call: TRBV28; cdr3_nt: TGTGCCAGCCGGGGCCCCGGGACAGGCCTCTACGAGCAGTACTTC; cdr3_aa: CASRGPGTGLYEQYF
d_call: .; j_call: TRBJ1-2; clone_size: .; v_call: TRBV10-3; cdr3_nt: TGTGCCATCAGCTCCGCCGCCGAGGGCTACACCTTC; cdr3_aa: CAISSAAEGYTF
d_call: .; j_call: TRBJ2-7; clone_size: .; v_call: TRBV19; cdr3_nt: TGTGCCAGTAGTATAGGGGGGAACGAGCAGTACTTC; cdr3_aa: CASSIGGNEQYF
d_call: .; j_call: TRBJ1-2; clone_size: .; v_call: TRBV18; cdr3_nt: TGTGCCAGCTCTCCCTCTATGGTATCGAGCGGCTACACCTTC; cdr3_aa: CASSPSMVSSGYTF
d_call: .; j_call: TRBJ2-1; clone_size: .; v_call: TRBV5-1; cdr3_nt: TGCGCCAGCAGGTTGATTGGGGAGCAGTTCTTC; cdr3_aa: CASRLIGEQFF
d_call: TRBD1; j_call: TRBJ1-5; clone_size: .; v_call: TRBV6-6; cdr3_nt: TGTGCCAGCATACAGGGGGCTGACAATCAGCCCCAGCATTTT; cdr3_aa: CASIQGADNQPQHF
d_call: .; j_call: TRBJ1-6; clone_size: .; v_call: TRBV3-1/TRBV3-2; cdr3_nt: TGTGCCAGCAGCCAAAAAAGGGATTCACCCCTCCACTTT; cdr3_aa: CASSQKRDSPLHF
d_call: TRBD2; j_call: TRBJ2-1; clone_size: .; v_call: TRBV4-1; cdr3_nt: TGCGCCAGCAGCCAAGAAAGCGGGGGTGGGGGCAATGAGCAGTTCTTC; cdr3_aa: CASSQESGGGGNEQFF
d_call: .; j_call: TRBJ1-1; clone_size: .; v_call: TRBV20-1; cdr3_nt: TGCAGTGCTTTGGACAGCCCTGAAGCTTTCTTT; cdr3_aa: CSALDSPEAFF
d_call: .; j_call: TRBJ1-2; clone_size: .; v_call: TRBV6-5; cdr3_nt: TGTGCCAGCCGCTCCGGGGGCACAGGGATTGGCTACACCTTC; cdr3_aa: CASRSGGTGIGYTF
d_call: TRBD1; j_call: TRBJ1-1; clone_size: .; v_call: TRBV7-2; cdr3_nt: TGTGCCAGCAGCGCGACACCCGGGACAGGGATCACTGAAGCTTTCTTT; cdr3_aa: CASSATPGTGITEAFF